This T cell receptor (beta chain) came from a study of blood T cell repertoires in COVID-19. Study-level information: Sites across the United States, Italy and Spain contributed samples from acute and convalescent COVID-19. The cDNA or gDNA used as material had been derived from T cells, B-cell-depleted T cells, or PBMCs.

In the original workflow: How many nucleated cells were present was estimated from reference gene primer amplification. TCRdb's table, derived via immunoSEQ multiplex PCR, lists solely in-frame clones and lacks some. The V and J calls and the clone size are those of that table, but D and trimming were determined from the DNA. Seen here are some 100,000 clones, 80% to 90% observed once, and the top ten hold around 5.4%. Germline loops: CDR1 LGHNA, CDR2 YNFKEQ. V gave up 0 bases and J gave up 9 bases, with 12 bases separating them. CDR3 length: 15 residues. This chain links TRBV4-2 with TRBJ1-6; D not resolved. This sequence was found in a human donor in a cohort sampled during active COVID-19. The specimen sequenced was peripheral blood. CDR3: CASSQDLRSGSPLHF. The CDR3 DNA reads TGTGCCAGCAGCCAAGATTTGAGGTCTGGTTCACCCCTCCACTTT.